This TCR beta chain was sequenced during a study of T cell repertoires in cytomegalovirus infection. At the level of the study: Indicated by public TCR beta signatures were CMV infection and matching HLA type. Regarding the study as a whole: There were HLA-C-restricted CMV-specific TCR beta clonotypes dominating the ex vivo response. CMV carriers with the relevant HLA were identified by cumulative public TCR beta family frequency.

This clonotype has at least ten counts. What it binds is unknown. TCRdb re-analysed the reads in MiXCR, keeping a single row per CDR3 protein. The sample has fewer than 550,000 distinct CDR3 sequences, 16% seen once; the top ten hold roughly a quarter. V was shortened by 6 bases and J by 1 base, with 13 bases between the two germline ends. Germline loops: CDR1 LNHDA, CDR2 SQIVND (reference sequence). The CDR3 extends over 15 amino acids. The sample comprised CD8+ T cells from PBMCs. The chain employs TRBV19 and TRBJ1-5; D is possibly TRBD1 (6 bases). This TCR derives from a human donor in good health (CMV status not recorded). Some clones in this sample may be carry-over from other donors' samples. In nucleotides, the CDR3 is TGTGCCAGTAGGTGGACAGTAGAAAGCAATCAGCCCCAGCATTTT. This encodes CASRWTVESNQPQHF.